This TCR beta chain is from a study of monozygotic twins with inflammatory bowel disease. Study results and limitations: No single strong signal or clonotype associated with IBD was supported. Among IBD patients, TCRbeta diversity (inverse Simpson) was lower than in healthy co-twins.

Blood samples measuring 2.5 ml were taken per donor. TCRdb re-called the 5' RACE reads; every CDR3 protein appears as one record, without DNA. This sample's table reports around 190,000 distinct CDR3 sequences. Comment on this clonotype: What it recognizes is unknown.

The CDR3 has 15 residues. The germline V gene has CDR1 DFQATT and CDR2 SNEGSKA (reference sequence). This clonotype was sampled from a human donor with ulcerative colitis or Crohn's disease, or a healthy co-twin of an affected twin (not recorded which). The rearrangement uses TRBV20-1 and TRBJ2-6; TCRdb indicates TRBD1, and absent DNA this call remains unverified. The sample taken for sequencing was blood. CDR3 sequence reads: CSAREGGAGANVLTF.